Included here is one T cell receptor beta chain sequence, with context. The protocol was immunoSEQ multiplex PCR, while the TCRdb copy is restricted to in-frame clones and leaves out a portion. The sample carries fewer than 200,000 clones, roughly 81% recorded once. The data originate from a study of blood T cell repertoires in COVID-19. Study-wide context: Some COVID-19 samples were acute and others convalescent; all came from the United States, Italy and Spain.

CDR1 and CDR2 (germline): MNHEY, SVGEGT. CDR3 length: 17 amino acids. Unmatched junction bases numbered 14, after V lost 5 bases and J lost 6 bases. J is TRBJ2-7 and V is TRBV6-2 or TRBV6-3, with 12 bases lining up with TRBD2. The sequence came from a man in his forties who had recovered from COVID-19. Material for sequencing was peripheral blood. This CDR3 is CASSPIKMTSGRLEQYF. Written as DNA, the CDR3 is TGTGCCAGCAGTCCCATAAAGATGACTAGCGGGAGACTCGAGCAGTACTTC.